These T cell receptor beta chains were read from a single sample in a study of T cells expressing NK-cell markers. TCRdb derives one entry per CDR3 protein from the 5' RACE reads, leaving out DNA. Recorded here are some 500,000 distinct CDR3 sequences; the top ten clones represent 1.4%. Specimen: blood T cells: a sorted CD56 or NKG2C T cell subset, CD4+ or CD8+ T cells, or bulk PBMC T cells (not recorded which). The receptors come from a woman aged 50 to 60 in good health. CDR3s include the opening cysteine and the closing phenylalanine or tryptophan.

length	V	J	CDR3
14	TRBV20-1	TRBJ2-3	CSATGQGKADTQYF
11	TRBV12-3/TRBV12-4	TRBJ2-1	CASSSRDRQFF
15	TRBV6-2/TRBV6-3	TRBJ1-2	CASSDRLQGGYGYTF
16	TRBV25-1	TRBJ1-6	CASSGRGTGFGAPLHF
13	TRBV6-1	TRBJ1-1	CAIRSQGYTEAFF
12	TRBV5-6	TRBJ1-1	CASSPFSAEAFF
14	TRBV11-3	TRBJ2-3	CASSLDPSTDTQYF
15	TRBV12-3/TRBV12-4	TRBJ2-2	CASSFFGGSTGELFF
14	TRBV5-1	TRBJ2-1	CASRHPGGHNEQFF
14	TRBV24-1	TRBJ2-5	CATSIGTDKETQYF
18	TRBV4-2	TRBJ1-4	CASSQDVGTGSTNEKLFF
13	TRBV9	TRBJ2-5	CASQRGAGETQYF
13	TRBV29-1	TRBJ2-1	CSVDRRGHNEQFF
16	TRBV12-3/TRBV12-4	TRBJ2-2	CASSLDRGKGTGELFF
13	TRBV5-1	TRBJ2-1	CASGTSGKGEQFF
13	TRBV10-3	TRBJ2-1	CAISGGMYNEQFF
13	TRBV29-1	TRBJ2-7	CSVGTGVGYEQYF
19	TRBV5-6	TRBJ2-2	CASSLSLSGLTANTGELFF
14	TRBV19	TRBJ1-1	CASSPGTPNTEAFF
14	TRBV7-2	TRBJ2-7	CASSPGTSVHEQYF
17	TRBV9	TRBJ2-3	CASSVRGGGSRTDTQYF
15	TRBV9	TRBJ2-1	CASSVGTSPYNEQFF
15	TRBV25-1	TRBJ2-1	CASRPTRNQGAAQFF
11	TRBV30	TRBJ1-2	CAWGRPYGYTF
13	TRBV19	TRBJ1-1	CASQLGVNTEAFF
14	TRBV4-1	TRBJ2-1	CASSQTRDRSEQFF
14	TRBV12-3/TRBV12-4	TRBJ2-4	CASSLREAGNIQYF
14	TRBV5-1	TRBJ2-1	CASSPGGLPGEQFF
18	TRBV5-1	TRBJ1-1	CASSLEQGHQQDFTEAFF
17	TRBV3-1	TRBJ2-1	CASSRRLAGGPFNEQFF
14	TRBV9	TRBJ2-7	CASSVGPLQYEQYF
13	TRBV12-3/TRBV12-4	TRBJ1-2	CASSLTENYGYTF
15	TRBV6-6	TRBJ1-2	CASTMVGQGFDGYTF
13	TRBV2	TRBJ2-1	CASSEARRGEQFF
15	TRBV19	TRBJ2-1	CASSIRDRELYEQFF
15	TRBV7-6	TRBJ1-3	CASSTTEGWRNTIYF
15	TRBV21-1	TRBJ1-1	CASSKAGVENTEAFF
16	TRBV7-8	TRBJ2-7	CASSSYRGPEAYEQYF
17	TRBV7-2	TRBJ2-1	CASSLGAGEGLRNEQFF
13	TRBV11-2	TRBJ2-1	CASSLVRGGEQFF
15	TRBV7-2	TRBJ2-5	CASSLDGTWGETQYF
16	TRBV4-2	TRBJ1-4	CASSQDDTSTNEKLFF
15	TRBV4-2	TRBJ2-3	CASSQWLGGTDTQYF
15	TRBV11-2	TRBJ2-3	CASSSGPGRTDTQYF
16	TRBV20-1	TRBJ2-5	CSASFLAGGDQETQYF
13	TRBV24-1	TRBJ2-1	CATRGGGRLEQFF
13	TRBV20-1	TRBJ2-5	CSAISTSGETQYF
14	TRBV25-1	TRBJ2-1	CASSGAQIYNEQFF
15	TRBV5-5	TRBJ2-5	CASSGFERGEETQYF
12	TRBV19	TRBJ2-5	CASSTGDETQYF
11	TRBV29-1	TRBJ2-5	CSVALIETQYF
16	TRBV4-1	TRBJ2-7	CASSQIGQAPSYEQYF
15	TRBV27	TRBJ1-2	CASRGTGDLNYGYTF
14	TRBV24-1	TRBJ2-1	CATSVGLVYNEQFF
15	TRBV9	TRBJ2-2	CASSVAVSGTGELFF
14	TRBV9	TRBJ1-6	CASSAGPHNSPLHF
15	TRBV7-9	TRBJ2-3	CASSQFIGMGATQYF
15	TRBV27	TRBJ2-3	CASSPPGRERDTQYF
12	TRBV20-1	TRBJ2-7	CSARLAGYEQYF